This TCR beta chain was recovered during a study of tissue T cells after allogeneic stem cell transplantation. Study-wide findings and caveats: In patients and mice, blood and spleen missed much of tissue repertoire. Motif-based clustering found tissue-specific repertoire signatures shared across patients, though few clones were shared.

Time point defined: mouse harvest day 7 after allogeneic transplant. The graft held 10^6 splenic CD5+ T cells and 10^7 T-cell-depleted bone marrow cells. TCRdb's copy holds only in-frame clones and misses some; the assay was immunoSEQ multiplex PCR. The data show around 6,500 clones, roughly 47% seen once. A note on this clone: Its antigen remains unknown. Mouse germline and gene names are used. The read comes to an end 1 residue before the CDR3 does, leaving the germline J gene to fill in the end.

This CDR3 comprises 16 residues. V shed 0 bases, J shed 3 bases, and the junction held 4 bases outside the gene matches. Per the germline V gene, CDR1 is SGHLS and CDR2 is HYDKME. This sequence originates from a female BALB/c mouse given C57BL/6 T cells with graft-versus-host disease after an allogeneic hematopoietic cell transplant. The chain is built from TRBV12-2 and TRBJ1-1; TRBD1 agrees at 12 bases. Source material: gut tissue. The CDR3 protein is CASSLGTGGAYTEVFF. CDR3 DNA (partial): TGTGCCAGCTCTCTCGGGACAGGGGGCGCGTACACAGAAGTCTTC.